The 21 T cell receptor beta chains below all came from one sample that was sequenced in a study of type 1 regulatory T cells. TCRdb recomputed calls from the reads with MiXCR, one row per CDR3 protein. Of more than 60,000 distinct CDR3 sequences detected, approximately 50% appear once; the ten largest clones hold roughly 2.1%. Their target antigens are unknown. The sample taken for sequencing was cultured non-Tr1 T cells, either the whole culture or a sorted T cell fraction (not recorded which). The receptors derive from a human donor in good health.

J is TRBJ2-2 and V is TRBV29-1; 8 bases fit TRBD2. Germline assignment: CDR1 SQVTM and CDR2 ANQGSEA. There are 15 residues in the CDR3. Trimming removed 0 bases from V and 5 bases from J; junction bases left unmatched: 5. CDR3 coding DNA: TGCAGCGTTGAAGATGCTGGGACTAGGACCGGGGAGCTGTTTTTT. It encodes CSVEDAGTRTGELFF.

The V and J genes are TRBV10-3 and TRBJ2-1; 7 bases agree with TRBD2. This CDR3 is built from 14 residues. Germline lookup yields CDR1 ENHRY and CDR2 SYGVKD. V shed 6 bases and J 5 bases; nucleotides not matched to a gene: 7. In DNA, the CDR3 is TGTGCCATCAGAAGCGGGGTCGATAACAATGAGCAGTTCTTC. Translating gives CAIRSGVDNNEQFF.

The chain carries TRBV12-3 or TRBV12-4 and TRBJ2-7; D ambiguous. The CDR3 has 12 residues. V dropped 5 bases and J dropped 4 bases, with 9 bases sitting between them. This CDR3 reads CASSPNRYEQYF. CDR3 DNA sequence: TGTGCCAGCAGTCCAAATCGGTACGAGCAGTACTTC.

This clonotype was seen a few times. This chain connects TRBV7-2 to TRBJ2-1, with 10 bases aligning to TRBD2. V lost 4 bases and J lost 2; bases outside the gene matches: 20. The CDR3 runs to 21 residues. Germline V gene sequence: CDR1 SGHTA, CDR2 FQGNSA. The CDR3 sequence: CASSSPRLAGGSEDAYNEQFF. Written as DNA, the CDR3 is TGTGCCAGCAGCTCCCCCCGTTTAGCGGGGGGTAGCGAAGACGCCTACAATGAGCAGTTCTTC.

The chain uses TRBV21-1 and TRBJ1-1; no check of the table's D call, TRBD1, against the DNA was made. TRBV21-1 is described as a pseudogene. CDR3 length: 11 residues. The CDR3 coding sequence is TGTGCCAGCCCCAGCCGCCAGGGAGCTTTCTTT. Residues: CASPSRQGAFF.

This chain joins TRBV14 and TRBJ1-6, with D perhaps matching TRBD1 (6 bases). The CDR3 loop spans 15 amino acids. Trimming stripped 0 bases from V and 3 bases from J, with 6 bases between. Looked up from germline, CDR1 is SGHDN and CDR2 is FVKESK. Here the CDR3 DNA reads TGTGCCAGCAGCCAAGAACAGGGCTATAATTCACCCCTCCACTTT. Translation gives CASSQEQGYNSPLHF.

This clonotype showed up just a few times. DNA of the CDR3: TGTGCCAGCAGCTTAGATGCCTGGGGTGAAGCTTTCTTT. Translation: CASSLDAWGEAFF. The chain is built from TRBV7-2 and TRBJ1-1; D is undetermined. CDR1 and CDR2 from the germline V gene are SGHTA and FQGNSA. The length of the CDR3 is 13 residues. The ends were cut back, 1 base at V and 7 bases at J, with 10 bases in the middle.

This chain uses TRBV20-1 with TRBJ1-1; the D gene is possibly TRBD1 (6 bases). CDR1 and CDR2 (germline): DFQATT, SNEGSKA (reference sequence). There are 15 residues in the CDR3. With 2 bases removed from V and 2 bases from J, the gap between germline ends came to 15 bases. CDR3 nucleotide sequence: TGCAGTGCTAGACCTAAGGACAGTCCCAACACTGAAGCTTTCTTT. It encodes CSARPKDSPNTEAFF.

This chain connects TRBV19 to TRBJ2-1, with 12 bases matching TRBD2. The CDR3 is 15 residues long. Unmatched junction bases numbered 1, after V lost 3 bases and J lost 4 bases. Germline V gene sequence: CDR1 LNHDA, CDR2 SQIVND (reference sequence). CDR3 DNA sequence: TGTGCCAGTAGTATCGGACTAGCGGGGTACAATGAGCAGTTCTTC. Protein product: CASSIGLAGYNEQFF. Supplemented by reference TRBV19 and TRBJ2-1, the full variable domain reads DGGITQSPKYLFRKEGQNVTLSCEQNLNHDAMYWYRQDPGQGLRLIYYSQIVNDFQKGDIAEGYSVSREKKESFPLTVTSAQKNPTAFYLCASSIGLAGYNEQFFGPGTRLTVL.

This sequence joins TRBV5-1 and TRBJ2-7; D gene ambiguous. Looked up from germline, CDR1 is SGHRS and CDR2 is YFSETQ. The CDR3 consists of 12 residues. Trimming cost V 1 base and J 7 bases, with 9 bases left between them. CDR3 amino acids: CASSLTFGEQYF. The CDR3 nucleotides are TGCGCCAGCAGCTTGACCTTCGGTGAGCAGTACTTC.

The V and J genes are TRBV7-2 and TRBJ2-3; 7 bases map to TRBD2. Looked up from germline, CDR1 is SGHTA and CDR2 is FQGNSA. Germline trimming cut 1 base from V and 5 bases from J; bases unmatched to any gene: 9. The CDR3 is made up of 16 amino acids. The CDR3 DNA reads TGTGCCAGCAGCTTAGGGCTAGGTGGGGGGGGAGATACGCAGTATTTT. It yields the protein CASSLGLGGGGDTQYF.

The table lists this clonotype with a few counts. The chain links TRBV7-2 to TRBJ2-3; 9 nucleotides agree with TRBD1. With V trimmed by 4 bases and J by 0 bases, 5 bases remained unmatched. There are 16 residues in the CDR3. The V gene's germline CDR1 is SGHTA and CDR2 FQGNSA. CDR3 in amino acids: CASSWYRGRSTDTQYF. The DNA for the CDR3 is TGTGCCAGCAGCTGGTACAGGGGGCGCAGCACAGATACGCAGTATTTT.

The chain carries TRBV7-9 and TRBJ1-4, with a weak D call TRBD1 (5 bases). Trimming removed 3 bases from V and 4 bases from J, with 12 bases in between. The CDR3 spans 15 residues. Germline CDR1 SEHNR, CDR2 FQNEAQ (reference sequence). CDR3 sequence (DNA): TGTGCCAGCAGCTTGGCGACAGCGAATAATGAAAAACTGTTTTTT. Translating it yields CASSLATANNEKLFF.

Details on this clonotype: A much larger clone lies a single base off, so this may be a read error. This chain connects TRBV6-6 to TRBJ2-7; 8 positions match TRBD1. CDR1 and CDR2 from the germline V gene are MNHNY and SVGAGI (reference sequence). CDR3 length: 15 amino acids. V was clipped by 6 bases and J by 6 bases; unmatched bases: 13. The CDR3 loop is CASSIGNGTGAEQYF. The DNA for the CDR3 is TGTGCCAGCAGCATAGGAAATGGGACAGGAGCCGAGCAGTACTTC.

V and J are TRBV4-2 and TRBJ2-2, with TRBD2 identical over 7 bases. The trim removed 0 bases at V and 4 bases at J, leaving 8 bases unmatched. The CDR3 is 17 residues long. Germline values: CDR1 LGHNA, CDR2 YNFKEQ. The CDR3 nucleotides are TGTGCCAGCAGCCAAGATCGGGGCGGGGGAGGCACCGGGGAGCTGTTTTTT. Encoded protein: CASSQDRGGGGTGELFF.

The chain uses TRBV4-1 and TRBJ2-1; a weak D match, TRBD1 (5 bases). The V gene's germline CDR1 is MGHRA and CDR2 YSYEKL. The CDR3 runs to 16 residues. V was trimmed by 0 bases and J by 10 bases, leaving 19 bases between them. The CDR3 spells CASSQDYSAGLGEQFF. DNA for the CDR3: TGCGCCAGCAGCCAAGATTATTCGGCAGGGTTAGGAGAGCAGTTCTTC.

This sequence joins TRBV2 and TRBJ1-1, with D perhaps TRBD1 (6 bases). Trimming shortened V by 3 bases and J by 1 base, and 12 bases separated the two germline ends. CDR1 is SNHLY and CDR2 is FYNNEI in the germline V gene. The CDR3 extends over 15 amino acids. CDR3 region: CASSELGAGNTEAFF. CDR3 DNA sequence: TGTGCCAGCAGTGAGCTGGGGGCAGGGAACACTGAAGCTTTCTTT.

The chain has TRBV20-1 and TRBJ2-1; 8 bases agree with TRBD1. With 1 base clipped from V and 3 bases from J, the junction kept 2 bases outside the gene matches. CDR3 length: 14 amino acids. Germline values: CDR1 DFQATT, CDR2 SNEGSKA (reference sequence). As DNA, the CDR3 is TGCAGTGCTAGAGTAGACAGGGGCTACAATGAGCAGTTCTTC. As protein: CSARVDRGYNEQFF.

The table lists this clonotype with many counts. Here the CDR3 DNA reads TGTGCCAGCAGCTTCAACTCCTACGAGCAGTACTTC. This translates into CASSFNSYEQYF. The J gene is TRBJ2-7, the V gene TRBV7-2; D call uncertain. Germline assignment: CDR1 SGHTA and CDR2 FQGNSA. This CDR3 is built from 12 residues. Between the trimmed V and J ends, which lost 3 bases and 0 bases, there was a span of 3 bases.

The CDR3 loop is CSATGTSLYEQYF. CDR3 coding DNA: TGCAGTGCCACCGGGACATCTCTCTACGAGCAGTACTTC. V and J are TRBV20-1 and TRBJ2-7; a weak D match, TRBD1 (6 bases). V was pared by 6 bases and J by 3 bases, with 15 bases between. The CDR3 spans 13 residues. Germline-derived CDR1 and CDR2 are DFQATT and SNEGSKA (reference sequence).

This clonotype was seen a handful of times. V is TRBV10-3 and J is TRBJ2-2, with 7 positions matching TRBD2. Trimming cost V 5 bases and J 6 bases; bases outside gene matches: 12. CDR1 is ENHRY, CDR2 SYGVKD, per germline. This CDR3 region has 16 residues. CDR3 sequence (DNA): TGTGCCATCAGTTCTCCGGGACCACGGGAGGCCGGGGAGCTGTTTTTT. Amino acids: CAISSPGPREAGELFF.